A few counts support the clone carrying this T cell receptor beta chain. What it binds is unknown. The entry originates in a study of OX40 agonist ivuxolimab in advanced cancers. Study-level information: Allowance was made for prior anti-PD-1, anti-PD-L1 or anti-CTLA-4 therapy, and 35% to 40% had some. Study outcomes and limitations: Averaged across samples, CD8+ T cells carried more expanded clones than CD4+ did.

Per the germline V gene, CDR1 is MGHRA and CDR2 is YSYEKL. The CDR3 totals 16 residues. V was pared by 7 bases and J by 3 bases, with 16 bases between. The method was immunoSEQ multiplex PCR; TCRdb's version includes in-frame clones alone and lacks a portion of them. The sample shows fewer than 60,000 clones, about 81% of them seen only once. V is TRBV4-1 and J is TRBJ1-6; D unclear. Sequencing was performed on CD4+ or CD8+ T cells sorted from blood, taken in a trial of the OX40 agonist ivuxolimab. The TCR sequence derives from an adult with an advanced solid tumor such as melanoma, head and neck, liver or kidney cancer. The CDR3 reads CASNFPERRYNSPLHF. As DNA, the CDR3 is TGCGCCAGCAACTTTCCGGAACGGCGCTATAATTCACCCCTCCACTTT.